This T cell receptor beta chain was recovered during a study of blood T cell repertoires in COVID-19. Looking at the study overall: Sites in the United States, Italy and Spain provided acute and convalescent COVID-19 samples. T cells, B-cell-depleted T cells, or PBMCs supplied cDNA or gDNA.

This table comes from immunoSEQ multiplex PCR, and its TCRdb copy is limited to in-frame clones, with some not included. The table has more than 150,000 clones, less than 90% seen once. This clone was seen a single time. The CDR3 totals 18 residues. The V gene end was trimmed by 2 bases and the J gene end by 2 bases; junction bases not matched to a gene: 10. Germline CDR1 and CDR2: SGHVS and FQNEAQ. The receptor comes from a man between 65 and 79 years old with active or convalescent COVID-19. Input material: peripheral blood. The gene calls are TRBV7-8 and TRBJ2-1, with 9 bases fitting TRBD1. The CDR3 is CASSLNTGGSGTYNEQFF. CDR3 nucleotides: TGTGCCAGCAGCTTAAACACAGGGGGCTCGGGAACCTACAATGAGCAGTTCTTC.